Listed below are T cell receptor beta chains from one sample, sequenced in a study of neoadjuvant nivolumab and ipilimumab in lung cancer. TCRdb keeps only in-frame clones here, not all; method: immunoSEQ multiplex PCR. This repertoire shows tens of thousands of clones, 90% found once; its top ten account for roughly 4.5%. The sequenced sample was peripheral blood, obtained after neoadjuvant nivolumab, alone or with ipilimumab, at or shortly before surgery. Every receptor here comes from an adult with non-small cell lung cancer. Each CDR3 is given with its conserved first and last residue. The D gene is left open where the match is weak. Rows may omit the clone size; those that give it use once, few, many or a size class.

j_call v_call clone_size d_call cdr3_aa cdr3_nt
TRBJ1-3 TRBV6-1 - - CASSEERGNTIYF TGTGCCAGCAGTGAAGAGAGAGGGAACACCATATATTTT
TRBJ2-1 TRBV6-1 - - CASSEQGSYNEQFF TGTGCCAGCAGTGAACAGGGCTCCTACAATGAGCAGTTCTTC
TRBJ2-6 TRBV5-6 - TRBD2 CASSSWGGSGANVLTF TGTGCCAGCAGCTCCTGGGGGGGCTCTGGGGCCAACGTCCTGACTTTC
TRBJ2-2 TRBV5-1 - TRBD1 CASSLSRQGAGELFF TGCGCCAGCAGCTTGTCGAGACAGGGGGCCGGGGAGCTGTTTTTT
TRBJ2-7 TRBV6-1 - TRBD1 CASSVRRDRTGEQYF TGTGCCAGCAGTGTCCGCCGGGACAGGACGGGGGAGCAGTACTTC
TRBJ1-6 TRBV5-1 - - CASSLVTPDNSPLHF TGCGCCAGCAGCTTGGTGACACCCGATAATTCACCCCTCCACTTT
TRBJ1-5 TRBV7-8 - TRBD1 CATSPGGGDQPQHF TGTGCCACAAGTCCAGGAGGGGGCGATCAGCCCCAGCATTTT
TRBJ1-2 TRBV6-5 - - CASSITGSGYTF TGTGCCAGCAGTATAACAGGATCTGGCTACACCTTC
TRBJ2-1 TRBV5-6 - - CASSLDFVAYNEQFF TGTGCCAGCAGCCTGGACTTCGTCGCCTACAATGAGCAGTTCTTC
TRBJ2-1 TRBV5-4 - TRBD2 CASSIGRGADNEQFF TGTGCCAGCAGCATCGGGCGGGGGGCGGACAATGAGCAGTTCTTC
TRBJ2-2 TRBV6-1 once - CASSARRGTGELFF TGTGCCAGCAGTGCAAGACGTGGGACCGGGGAGCTGTTTTTT
TRBJ1-1 TRBV11-3 - - CASSLDGRAGETEAFF TGTGCCAGCAGCTTAGATGGGAGGGCCGGGGAAACTGAAGCTTTCTTT
TRBJ2-2 TRBV7-3 - TRBD1 CASSLRLLQGSVHKYTGELFF TGTGCCAGCAGCCTCCGCCTACTACAGGGGTCTGTTCATAAGTACACCGGGGAGCTGTTTTTT
TRBJ2-1 TRBV29-1 - TRBD1 CSVKTTGGRGNEQFF TGCAGCGTCAAAACCACAGGGGGCAGGGGTAATGAGCAGTTCTTC
TRBJ2-3 TRBV7-9 - - CASSFTDTQYF TGTGCCAGCAGCTTCACAGATACGCAGTATTTT
TRBJ1-6 TRBV5-6 - - CASSPRAGISPLHF TGTGCCAGCAGCCCCCGGGCGGGTATCTCACCCCTCCACTTT
TRBJ1-3 TRBV11-2 - - CASSSGAIGNTIYF TGTGCCAGCAGCTCCGGGGCCATTGGAAACACCATATATTTT
TRBJ1-4 TRBV18 once - CASSPPGGRNEKLFF TGTGCCAGCTCACCACCCGGGGGAAGAAATGAAAAACTGTTTTTT